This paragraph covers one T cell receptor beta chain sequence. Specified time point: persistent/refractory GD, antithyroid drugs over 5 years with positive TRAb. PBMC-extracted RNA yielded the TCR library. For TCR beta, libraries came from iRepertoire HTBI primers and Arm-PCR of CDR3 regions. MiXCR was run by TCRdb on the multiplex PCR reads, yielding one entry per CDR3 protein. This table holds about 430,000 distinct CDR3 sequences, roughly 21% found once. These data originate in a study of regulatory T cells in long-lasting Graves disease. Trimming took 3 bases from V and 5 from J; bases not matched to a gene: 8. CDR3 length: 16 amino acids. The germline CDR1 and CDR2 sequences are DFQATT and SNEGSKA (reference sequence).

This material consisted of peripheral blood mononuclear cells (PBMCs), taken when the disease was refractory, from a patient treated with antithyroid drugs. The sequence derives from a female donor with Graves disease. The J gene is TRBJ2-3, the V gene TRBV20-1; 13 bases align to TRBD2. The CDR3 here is CSASYTSGREEDTQYF. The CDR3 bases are TGCAGTGCTAGCTACACTAGCGGGAGGGAGGAAGATACGCAGTATTTT.